This T cell receptor beta chain was sequenced in a study of T cells after yellow fever vaccination. TCRdb used MiXCR to reprocess the 5' RACE reads, holding one entry per CDR3 protein. This table holds a few hundred thousand distinct CDR3 sequences, less than 20% found once. Germline-derived CDR1 and CDR2 are SEHNR and FQNEAQ (reference sequence). Trimming cost V 1 base and J 6 bases, with 6 bases left between them. The CDR3 has 12 amino acids. The rearrangement links TRBV7-9 to TRBJ1-2, with D unclear. The sequenced sample was PBMCs, obtained less than 6 days after the first yellow fever vaccination. This receptor was obtained from a man between 18 and 35 years old who received the YFV17D yellow fever vaccine. The CDR3 sequence is CASSLVRDGYTF. The DNA of the CDR3 is TGTGCCAGCAGCTTAGTTAGGGATGGCTACACCTTC. The full variable domain, rest sourced from reference TRBV7-9 and TRBJ1-2, is DTGVSQNPRHKITKRGQNVTFRCDPISEHNRLYWYRQTLGQGPEFLTYFQNEAQLEKSRLLSDRFSAERPKGSFSTLEIQRTEQGDSAMYLCASSLVRDGYTFGSGTRLTVV.